Listed here is a single T cell receptor beta chain. Its matching antigen is unknown. Described treatment: about 20 received Ad26.COV2.S at low or high dose, single or two shots; roughly 5 received placebo; per-sample allocation not given. Sampling took place 63 days after the first vaccine or placebo injection. The data belong to a study of Ad26.COV2.S vaccination and SARS-CoV-2 variants. Study-level findings and limits: Greater spike-specific TCR breadth was seen in vaccine recipients than in placebo recipients.

From germline, CDR1 is SGHTA and CDR2 FQGNSA. Trimming cost V 0 bases and J 8 bases, with 20 bases left between them. This CDR3 is 17 amino acids long. This table comes from immunoSEQ multiplex PCR, and its TCRdb copy is limited to in-frame clones, with some not included. The sample yields fewer than 400,000 clones, about 88% seen once. Sequenced here: peripheral blood, sampled in a trial of Ad26.COV2.S vaccine versus placebo. The chain employs TRBV7-2 and TRBJ2-4; D possibly matches TRBD1 or TRBD2 (5 bases each). The clonotype was recovered from a person between 18 and 65 years old who received the Ad26.COV2.S COVID-19 vaccine or a placebo. The CDR3 loop is CASSLAWGSSEGDIQYF. CDR3 DNA: TGTGCCAGCAGCTTAGCATGGGGGAGCTCAGAGGGAGACATTCAGTACTTC.